The entry below describes one T cell receptor beta chain. The data were obtained in a study of blood T cell repertoires in COVID-19. The overall study: Researchers got acute and convalescent COVID-19 samples from the United States, Italy and Spain. Sources were T cells, B-cell-depleted T cells, or PBMCs; the material itself was cDNA or gDNA.

Trimming took off 1 base at V and 8 bases at J, with 12 bases between the two ends. Germline V gene data show CDR1 as SSHAT and CDR2 as FNYEAQ (reference sequence). This CDR3 spans 14 amino acids. Original handling: It was from reference gene primer amplification that nucleated cell counts were estimated. Profiled with immunoSEQ multiplex PCR; TCRdb holds only in-frame clones, not every one. D and trimming were read from the DNA, whereas the V and J calls and clone size are those reported in that table. The sample lists roughly 85,000 clones, 75% to 90% occurring once. Sequenced input: peripheral blood. This chain connects TRBV7-7 to TRBJ2-1; D is ambiguous. This TCR was sampled from a man aged 50-60 years with active or convalescent COVID-19. The CDR3 loop reads CASSLDLASDEQFF. DNA for the CDR3: TGTGCCAGCAGCTTAGATCTTGCGAGTGATGAGCAGTTCTTC.